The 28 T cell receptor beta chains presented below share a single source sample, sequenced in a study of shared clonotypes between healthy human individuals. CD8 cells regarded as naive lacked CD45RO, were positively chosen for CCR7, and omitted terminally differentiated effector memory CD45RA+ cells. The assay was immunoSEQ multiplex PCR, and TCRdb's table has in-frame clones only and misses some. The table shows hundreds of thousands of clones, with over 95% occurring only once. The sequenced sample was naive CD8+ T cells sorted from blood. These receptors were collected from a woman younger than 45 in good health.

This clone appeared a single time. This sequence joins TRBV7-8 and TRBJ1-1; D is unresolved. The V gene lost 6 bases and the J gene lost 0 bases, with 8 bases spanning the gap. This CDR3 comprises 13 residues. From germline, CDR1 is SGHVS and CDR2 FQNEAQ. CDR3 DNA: TGTGCCAGCAGGGGCGGCGTGAACACTGAAGCTTTCTTT. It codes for CASRGGVNTEAFF.

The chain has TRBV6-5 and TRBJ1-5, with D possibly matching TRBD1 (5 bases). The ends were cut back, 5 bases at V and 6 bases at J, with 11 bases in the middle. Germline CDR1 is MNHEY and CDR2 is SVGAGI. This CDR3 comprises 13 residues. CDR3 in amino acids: CASSPLGGQPQHF. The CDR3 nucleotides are TGTGCCAGCAGTCCCCTGGGGGGTCAGCCCCAGCATTTT.

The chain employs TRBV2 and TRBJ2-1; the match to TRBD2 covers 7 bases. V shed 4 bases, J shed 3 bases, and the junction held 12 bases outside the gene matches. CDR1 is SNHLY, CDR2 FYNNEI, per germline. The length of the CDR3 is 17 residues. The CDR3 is CASSVDEREAYYNEQFF. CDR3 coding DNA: TGTGCCAGCAGTGTTGACGAACGGGAGGCCTACTACAATGAGCAGTTCTTC.

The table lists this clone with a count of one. The CDR3 DNA sequence: TGTGCCAGCAGTCTCGGACAGGGGATGAGTGGCTACACCTTC. Its protein is CASSLGQGMSGYTF. J is TRBJ1-2 and V is TRBV27, with 9 positions matching TRBD1. CDR3 length: 14 residues. J was trimmed by 7 bases and V by 5 bases; bases with no gene match: 8. Germline V gene data show CDR1 as MNHEY and CDR2 as SMNVEV (reference sequence).

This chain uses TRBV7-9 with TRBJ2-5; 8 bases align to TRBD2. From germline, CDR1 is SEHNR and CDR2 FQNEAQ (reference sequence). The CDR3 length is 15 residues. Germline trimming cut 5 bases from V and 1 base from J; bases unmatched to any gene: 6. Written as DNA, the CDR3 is TGTGCCAGCAGCCGCAAGGGGACTAGCCAAGAGACCCAGTACTTC. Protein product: CASSRKGTSQETQYF. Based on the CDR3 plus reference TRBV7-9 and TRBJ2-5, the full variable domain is DTGVSQNPRHKITKRGQNVTFRCDPISEHNRLYWYRQTLGQGPEFLTYFQNEAQLEKSRLLSDRFSAERPKGSFSTLEIQRTEQGDSAMYLCASSRKGTSQETQYFGPGTRLLVL.

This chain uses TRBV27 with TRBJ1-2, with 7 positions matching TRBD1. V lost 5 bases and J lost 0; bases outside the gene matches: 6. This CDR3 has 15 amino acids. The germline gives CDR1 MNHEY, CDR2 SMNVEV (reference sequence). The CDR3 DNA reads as TGTGCCAGCAGTACGCGGGACAGCTCTAACTATGGCTACACCTTC. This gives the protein CASSTRDSSNYGYTF.

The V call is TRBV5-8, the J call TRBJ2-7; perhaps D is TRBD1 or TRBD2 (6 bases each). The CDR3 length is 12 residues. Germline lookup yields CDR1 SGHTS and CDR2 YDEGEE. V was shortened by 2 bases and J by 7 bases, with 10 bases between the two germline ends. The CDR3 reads CASSFTGREQYF. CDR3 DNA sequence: TGTGCCAGCAGCTTTACAGGGAGGGAGCAGTACTTC.

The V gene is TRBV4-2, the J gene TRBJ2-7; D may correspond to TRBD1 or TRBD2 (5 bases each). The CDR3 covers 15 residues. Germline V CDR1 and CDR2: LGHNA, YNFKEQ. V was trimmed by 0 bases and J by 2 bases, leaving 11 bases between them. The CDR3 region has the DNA TGTGCCAGCAGCCAAGATGGGGGAGCCCCCTACGAGCAGTACTTC. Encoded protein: CASSQDGGAPYEQYF.

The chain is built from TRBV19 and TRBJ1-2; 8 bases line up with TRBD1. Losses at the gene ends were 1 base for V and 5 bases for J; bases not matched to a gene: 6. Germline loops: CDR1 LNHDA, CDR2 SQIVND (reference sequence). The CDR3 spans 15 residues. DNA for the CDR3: TGTGCCAGTAGTATAGTCGACAGGGGACATTATGGCTACACCTTC. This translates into CASSIVDRGHYGYTF.

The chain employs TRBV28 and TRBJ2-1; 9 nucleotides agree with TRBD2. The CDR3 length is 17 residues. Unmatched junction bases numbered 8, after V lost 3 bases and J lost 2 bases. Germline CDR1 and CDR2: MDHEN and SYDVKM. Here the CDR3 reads CASSFNGREGTYNEQFF. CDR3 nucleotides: TGTGCCAGCAGTTTTAATGGGCGGGAGGGAACCTACAATGAGCAGTTCTTC. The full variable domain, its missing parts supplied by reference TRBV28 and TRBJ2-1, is DVKVTQSSRYLVKRTGEKVFLECVQDMDHENMFWYRQDPGLGLRLIYFSYDVKMKEKGDIPEGYSVSREKKERFSLILESASTNQTSMYLCASSFNGREGTYNEQFFGPGTRLTVL.

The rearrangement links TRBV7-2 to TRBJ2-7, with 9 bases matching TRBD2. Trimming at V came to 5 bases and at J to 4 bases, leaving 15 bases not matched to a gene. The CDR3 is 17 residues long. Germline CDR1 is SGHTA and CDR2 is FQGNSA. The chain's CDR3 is CASSRPFSGGLVYEQYF. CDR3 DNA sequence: TGTGCCAGCAGCCGCCCCTTTAGCGGGGGTTTGGTTTACGAGCAGTACTTC.

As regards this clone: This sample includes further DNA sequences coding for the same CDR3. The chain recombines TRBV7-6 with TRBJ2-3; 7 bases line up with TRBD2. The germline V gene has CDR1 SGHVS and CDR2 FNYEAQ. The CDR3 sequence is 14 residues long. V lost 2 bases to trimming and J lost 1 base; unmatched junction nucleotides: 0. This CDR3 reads CASSLSGGTDTQYF. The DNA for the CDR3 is TGTGCCAGCAGCTTAAGCGGGGGCACAGATACGCAGTATTTT.

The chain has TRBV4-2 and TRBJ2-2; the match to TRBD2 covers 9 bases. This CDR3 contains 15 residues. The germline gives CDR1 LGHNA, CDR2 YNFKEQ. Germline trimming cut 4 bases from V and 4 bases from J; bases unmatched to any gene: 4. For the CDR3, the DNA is TGTGCCAGCAGCCTAGCGGGAGTGAGCACCGGGGAGCTGTTTTTT. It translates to CASSLAGVSTGELFF.

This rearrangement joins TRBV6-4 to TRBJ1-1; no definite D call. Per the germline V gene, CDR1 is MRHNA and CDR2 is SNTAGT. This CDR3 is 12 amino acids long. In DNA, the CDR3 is TGTGCTAAGGAAGGGTATGGATCTGAAGCTTTCTTT. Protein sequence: CAKEGYGSEAFF.

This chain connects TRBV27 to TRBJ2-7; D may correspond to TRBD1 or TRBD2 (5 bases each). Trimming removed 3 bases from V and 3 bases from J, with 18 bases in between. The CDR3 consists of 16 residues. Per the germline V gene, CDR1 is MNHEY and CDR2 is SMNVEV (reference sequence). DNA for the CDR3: TGTGCCAGCAGTTTCCTTGGGGACGGCATTTACTACGAGCAGTACTTC. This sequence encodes CASSFLGDGIYYEQYF.

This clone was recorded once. DNA of the CDR3: TGTGCCATCCGATTTAGGATTGGCACCGGGGAGCTGTTTTTT. Protein: CAIRFRIGTGELFF. The rearrangement uses TRBV27 and TRBJ2-2; no firm D call. The germline gives CDR1 MNHEY, CDR2 SMNVEV (reference sequence). Trimming removed 10 bases at V and 4 bases at J, with 16 bases between. There are 14 residues in the CDR3.

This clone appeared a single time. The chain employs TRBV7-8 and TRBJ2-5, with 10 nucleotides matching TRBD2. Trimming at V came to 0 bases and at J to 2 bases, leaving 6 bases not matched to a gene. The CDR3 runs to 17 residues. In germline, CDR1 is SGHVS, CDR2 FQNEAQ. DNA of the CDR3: TGTGCCAGCAGCTTAGCGCAGCTAGCGGGGGATCAAGAGACCCAGTACTTC. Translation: CASSLAQLAGDQETQYF.

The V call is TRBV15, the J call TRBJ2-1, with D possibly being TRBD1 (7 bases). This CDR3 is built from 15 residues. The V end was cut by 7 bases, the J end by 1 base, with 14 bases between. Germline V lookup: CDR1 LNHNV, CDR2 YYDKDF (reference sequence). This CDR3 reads CATTGGGSSYNEQFF. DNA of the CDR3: TGTGCCACCACAGGAGGGGGCTCGTCCTACAATGAGCAGTTCTTC.

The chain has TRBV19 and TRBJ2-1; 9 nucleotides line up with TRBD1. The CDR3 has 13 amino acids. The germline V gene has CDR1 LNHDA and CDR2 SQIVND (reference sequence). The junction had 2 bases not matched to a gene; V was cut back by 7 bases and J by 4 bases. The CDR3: CASMGQGYNEQFF. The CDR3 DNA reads TGTGCCAGTATGGGACAGGGATACAATGAGCAGTTCTTC.

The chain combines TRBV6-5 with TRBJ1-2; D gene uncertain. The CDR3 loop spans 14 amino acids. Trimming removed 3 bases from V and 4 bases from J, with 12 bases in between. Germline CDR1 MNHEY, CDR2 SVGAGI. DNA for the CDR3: TGTGCCAGCAGTTATGATTGGGCCTCCTATGGCTACACCTTC. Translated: CASSYDWASYGYTF.

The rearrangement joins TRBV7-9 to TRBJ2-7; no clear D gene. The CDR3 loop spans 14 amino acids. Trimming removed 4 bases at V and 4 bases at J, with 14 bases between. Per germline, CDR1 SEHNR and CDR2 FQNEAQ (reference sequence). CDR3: CASSSPGTDYEQYF. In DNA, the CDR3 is TGTGCCAGCAGCTCCCCAGGTACTGATTACGAGCAGTACTTC.

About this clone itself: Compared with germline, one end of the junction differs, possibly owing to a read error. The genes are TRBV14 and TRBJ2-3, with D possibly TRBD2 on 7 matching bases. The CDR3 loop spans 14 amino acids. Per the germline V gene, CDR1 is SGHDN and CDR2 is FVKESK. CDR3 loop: CASSQASRRGGRNF. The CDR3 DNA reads TGTGCCAGCAGCCAAGCCTCCCGTAGGGGGGGCAGGAATTTT.

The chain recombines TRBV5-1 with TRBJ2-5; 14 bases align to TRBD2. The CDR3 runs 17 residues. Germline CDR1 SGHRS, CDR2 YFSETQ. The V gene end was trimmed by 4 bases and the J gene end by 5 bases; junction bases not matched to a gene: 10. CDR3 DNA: TGCGCCAGCAGCCTAAGACTAGCGGGAGGGCCTCTTGAGACCCAGTACTTC. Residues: CASSLRLAGGPLETQYF.

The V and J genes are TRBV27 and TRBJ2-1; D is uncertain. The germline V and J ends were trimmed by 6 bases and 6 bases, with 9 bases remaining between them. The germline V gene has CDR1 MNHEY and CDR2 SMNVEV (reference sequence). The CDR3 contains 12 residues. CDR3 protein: CASRRSTNEQFF. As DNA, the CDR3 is TGTGCCAGCAGACGATCCACCAATGAGCAGTTCTTC.

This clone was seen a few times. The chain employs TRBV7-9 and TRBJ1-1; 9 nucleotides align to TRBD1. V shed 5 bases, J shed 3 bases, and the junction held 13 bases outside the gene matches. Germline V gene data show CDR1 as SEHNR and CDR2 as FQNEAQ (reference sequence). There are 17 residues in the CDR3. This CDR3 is CASSPVPGQGIDTEAFF. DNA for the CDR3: TGTGCCAGCAGCCCCGTCCCGGGACAGGGAATAGACACTGAAGCTTTCTTT.

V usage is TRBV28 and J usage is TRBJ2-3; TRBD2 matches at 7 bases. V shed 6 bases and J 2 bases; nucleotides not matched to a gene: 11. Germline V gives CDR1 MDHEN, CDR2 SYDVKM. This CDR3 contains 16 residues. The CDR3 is CASRDLRGSVTDTQYF. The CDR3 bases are TGTGCCAGCAGGGACTTACGCGGGAGCGTCACAGATACGCAGTATTTT. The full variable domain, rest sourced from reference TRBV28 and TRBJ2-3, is DVKVTQSSRYLVKRTGEKVFLECVQDMDHENMFWYRQDPGLGLRLIYFSYDVKMKEKGDIPEGYSVSREKKERFSLILESASTNQTSMYLCASRDLRGSVTDTQYFGPGTRLTVL.

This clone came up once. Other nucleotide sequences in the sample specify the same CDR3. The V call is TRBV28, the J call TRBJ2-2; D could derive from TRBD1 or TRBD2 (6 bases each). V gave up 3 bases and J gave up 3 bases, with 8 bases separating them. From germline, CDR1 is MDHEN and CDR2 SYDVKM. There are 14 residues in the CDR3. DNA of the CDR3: TGTGCCAGCAGTTTGGGGGGCTACACCGGGGAGCTGTTTTTT. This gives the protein CASSLGGYTGELFF.

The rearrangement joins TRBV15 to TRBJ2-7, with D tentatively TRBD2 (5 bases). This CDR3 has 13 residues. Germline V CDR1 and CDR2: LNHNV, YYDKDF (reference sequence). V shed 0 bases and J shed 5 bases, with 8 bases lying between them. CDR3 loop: CATSRDRDDEQYF. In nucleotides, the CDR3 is TGTGCCACCAGCAGAGATCGGGATGACGAGCAGTACTTC.